This record covers a single T cell receptor beta chain. Original data processing: Researchers report that nucleated cell counts were estimated from reference gene primer amplification. Measured with immunoSEQ multiplex PCR; TCRdb has only the in-frame clones, and not every one. D and trimming were read from the DNA, whereas the V and J calls and clone size are those reported in that table. The sample contains over 120,000 clones, around 89% of which appear only once. From germline, CDR1 is LNHNV and CDR2 YYDKDF (reference sequence). This CDR3 region has 15 residues. Trimming took 4 bases from V and 6 from J, leaving 18 bases between them. This sample stems from a study of blood T cell repertoires in COVID-19. Study-wide background: Researchers got acute and convalescent COVID-19 samples from the United States, Italy and Spain.

The sequence derives from a man aged 55 to 70 with active or convalescent COVID-19. J is TRBJ1-1 and V is TRBV15; TRBD1 might be the D (5 bases). Input material: peripheral blood. As DNA, the CDR3 is TGTGCCACCAGCACCCCACGGGGGGGAGAGGCTGAAGCTTTCTTT. This sequence encodes CATSTPRGGEAEAFF. Full variable domain (remainder filled in from reference TRBV15 and TRBJ1-1): DAMVIQNPRYQVTQFGKPVTLSCSQTLNHNVMYWYQQKSSQAPKLLFHYYDKDFNNEADTPDNFQSRRPNTSFCFLDIRSPGLGDTAMYLCATSTPRGGEAEAFFGQGTRLTVV.